This T cell receptor beta chain was recorded in a study of blood T cell repertoires in COVID-19. As for the study in general: There were acute and convalescent COVID-19 samples, and they came from the United States, Italy and Spain. Nucleic acid was either cDNA or gDNA, and it came from T cells, B-cell-depleted T cells, or PBMCs.

Trimming cost V 5 bases and J 7 bases, with 18 bases left between them. Germline CDR1 is PRHDT and CDR2 is FYEKMQ (reference sequence). This CDR3 is 14 amino acids long. Authors' data handling: Nucleated cell number was recorded as an estimate derived from reference gene primer amplification. Profiling relied on immunoSEQ multiplex PCR, and the TCRdb table lists in-frame clones only, not all of them. V and J calls and clone size are copied from that table; D and trimming were computed from the DNA. Here the sample spans about 250,000 clones, around 84% being singletons. The source is a woman between 35 and 50 years old who had recovered from COVID-19. The chain links TRBV13 to TRBJ2-7; TRBD2 might be the D (5 bases). Sequencing was done on a sample of peripheral blood. The CDR3 DNA follows: TGTGCCAGCAGCCTCTCCCCGCGGACTGCAGAGCAGTACTTC. This translates into CASSLSPRTAEQYF.